This record looks at one TCR beta chain sequence and its context. Trimming removed 11 bases at V and 1 base at J, with 11 bases between. Germline CDR1 is MNHEY and CDR2 is SVGAGI. There are 12 residues in the CDR3. This record belongs to a study of PD-1 blockade in classical Hodgkin lymphoma. Time point defined: newly diagnosed, previously untreated cHL patient sample. Method: immunoSEQ multiplex PCR; TCRdb's copy keeps in-frame clones and lacks some. The data contain 20,000 to 25,000 clones, 90% to 95% of them singletons. The chain links TRBV6-5 to TRBJ1-1; D not certain. Sequencing used peripheral blood mononuclear cells (PBMCs). The origin of this receptor is a human donor with classical Hodgkin lymphoma. CDR3 in amino acids: CAAGEENTEAFF. CDR3 in DNA: TGTGCCGCCGGGGAAGAGAACACTGAAGCTTTCTTT.